Presented here are 29 T cell receptor beta chains from one specimen sequenced in a study of naive and memory T cell subsets. Both TRBC1 and TRBC2 were covered by a beta constant-region primer of two equimolar oligonucleotides. Nested alpha and beta constant-region primers with the SP2 primer drove four PCR rounds on ligated cDNA. TCRdb ran MiXCR on the UMI-ligation and nested PCR reads and lists one entry per CDR3 protein. The data contain 120,000 or so distinct CDR3 sequences, 35% to 40% of them singletons. Sequenced: central memory CD4+ T cells from blood. These receptors were taken from a human donor in good health.

V usage is TRBV20-1 and J usage is TRBJ2-3, with unresolved D. Trimming cost V 0 bases and J 0 bases, with 7 bases left between them. Germline V gives CDR1 DFQATT, CDR2 SNEGSKA (reference sequence). The CDR3 contains 14 residues. The CDR3 loop reads CSARDLTSTDTQYF. The DNA of the CDR3 is TGCAGTGCTAGAGATTTAACTAGCACAGATACGCAGTATTTT.

For the CDR3, the DNA is TGTGCCACCACCGGCGGGCCAGGTCGTACAGATACGCAGTATTTT. As protein: CATTGGPGRTDTQYF. This chain connects TRBV28 to TRBJ2-3; maybe TRBD2 (5 bases). The CDR3 contains 15 residues. Trimming stripped 10 bases from V and 3 bases from J, with 20 bases between. Germline values: CDR1 MDHEN, CDR2 SYDVKM.

The gene calls are TRBV20-1 and TRBJ2-1; D tentatively fits TRBD1 or TRBD2 (5 bases each). The germline V gene encodes CDR1 DFQATT and CDR2 SNEGSKA (reference sequence). CDR3 size: 13 residues. The CDR3 spells CGRRGYTGNEQFF. The CDR3 bases are TGCGGTCGTCGAGGGTATACAGGAAATGAGCAGTTCTTC.

This clonotype was seen only a few times. The chain joins TRBV14 to TRBJ1-4; tentative D call: TRBD1 (6 bases). Trimming pared 1 base from V and 4 bases from J, leaving 7 bases between. Germline V gene data show CDR1 as SGHDN and CDR2 as FVKESK. The CDR3 loop spans 14 amino acids. CDR3 coding DNA: TGTGCCAGCAGCCAAGGGACAGTTAATGAAAAACTGTTTTTT. The encoded protein is CASSQGTVNEKLFF.

V is TRBV28 and J is TRBJ1-5, with no clear D. Germline values: CDR1 MDHEN, CDR2 SYDVKM. Trimming left V 6 bases short and J 1 base short, with 7 bases between. The CDR3 sequence is 13 residues long. CDR3 sequence reads: CASREGSNQPQHF. Written as DNA, the CDR3 is TGTGCCAGCAGGGAAGGGAGCAATCAGCCCCAGCATTTT. Full variable domain (outside the CDR3, taken from reference TRBV28 and TRBJ1-5): DVKVTQSSRYLVKRTGEKVFLECVQDMDHENMFWYRQDPGLGLRLIYFSYDVKMKEKGDIPEGYSVSREKKERFSLILESASTNQTSMYLCASREGSNQPQHFGDGTRLSIL.

In nucleotides, the CDR3 is TGCAGTGCTAGAAAACAGGCCGGCACAGATACGCAGTATTTT. Residues: CSARKQAGTDTQYF. The chain couples TRBV20-1 to TRBJ2-3; TRBD1 is a possible D gene (5 bases). CDR3 length equals 14 residues. Trimming removed 2 bases at V and 1 base at J, with 10 bases between. Per the germline V gene, CDR1 is DFQATT and CDR2 is SNEGSKA (reference sequence).

This clonotype was counted between two and nine times. The gene calls are TRBV30 and TRBJ2-3; D tentatively reads TRBD1 or TRBD2 (6 bases each). The germline V and J ends were trimmed by 4 bases and 0 bases, with 8 bases remaining between them. The CDR3 has 13 residues. Germline V gene lookup returns CDR1 GTSNPN and CDR2 SVGIG (reference sequence). The CDR3 coding sequence is TGTGCCTGGATGGGGGGCAGCACAGATACGCAGTATTTT. It yields the protein CAWMGGSTDTQYF. The full variable domain, completed using reference TRBV30 and TRBJ2-3, is SQTIHQWPATLVQPVGSPLSLECTVEGTSNPNLYWYRQAAGRGLQLLFYSVGIGQISSEVPQNLSASRPQDRQFILSSKKLLLSDSGFYLCAWMGGSTDTQYFGPGTRLTVL.

This chain joins TRBV4-3 and TRBJ2-5; 8 nucleotides line up with TRBD2. The ends lost 6 bases at V and 2 bases at J; junction bases unmatched: 8. In germline, CDR1 is LGHNA, CDR2 YSLEER. The CDR3 sequence is 15 residues long. CDR3 protein: CASSLRASGQETQYF. For the CDR3, the DNA is TGCGCCAGCAGTCTAAGGGCTAGCGGGCAAGAGACCCAGTACTTC.

This clonotype turned up a few times. The rearrangement uses TRBV20-1 and TRBJ2-7; 8 nucleotides agree with TRBD2. This CDR3 is 17 amino acids long. V lost 2 bases, J lost 4 bases, and 16 bases stayed unmatched. Germline V gene data show CDR1 as DFQATT and CDR2 as SNEGSKA (reference sequence). CDR3 in amino acids: CSARSGLLAGLKYEQYF. Here the CDR3 DNA reads TGCAGTGCTAGATCGGGGCTGCTAGCGGGCCTCAAGTACGAGCAGTACTTC.

This chain joins TRBV5-5 and TRBJ2-3; unclear D gene. The length of the CDR3 is 14 residues. The germline V gene has CDR1 SGHKS and CDR2 YYEKEE (reference sequence). The V and J ends lost 2 bases and 0 bases respectively, with 7 bases between them. The CDR3 sequence is CASSLSSSTDTQYF. In nucleotides, the CDR3 is TGTGCCAGCAGCTTAAGCAGTAGCACAGATACGCAGTATTTT.

Many counts were recorded for this clonotype. This rearrangement joins TRBV28 to TRBJ2-1; D might be TRBD2 (5 bases). The CDR3 spans 14 residues. Trimming shortened V by 5 bases and J by 6 bases, and 14 bases separated the two germline ends. CDR1 MDHEN and CDR2 SYDVKM come from the germline V gene. DNA of the CDR3: TGTGCCAGCAGTCCAACGGACTGGTTCAATGAGCAGTTCTTC. Protein sequence: CASSPTDWFNEQFF.

V usage is TRBV6-4 and J usage is TRBJ2-3; D is undetermined. The germline V gene encodes CDR1 MRHNA and CDR2 SNTAGT. Trimming cost V 10 bases and J 1 base, with 18 bases left between them. The CDR3 spans 15 residues. DNA of the CDR3: TGTGCCACCGGCGCCCGGGCAGCTGGCACAGATACGCAGTATTTT. Translated, it gives CATGARAAGTDTQYF.

The rearrangement uses TRBV3-1 and TRBJ1-5; no definite D call. Germline CDR1 reads LGHDT; CDR2 reads YNNKEL (reference sequence). With 0 bases removed from V and 7 bases from J, the gap between germline ends came to 7 bases. This CDR3 contains 13 residues. CDR3 residues: CASSQDWRQPQHF. CDR3 DNA: TGTGCCAGCAGCCAAGATTGGCGCCAGCCCCAGCATTTT. The entire variable domain, with the rest obtained from reference TRBV3-1 and TRBJ1-5, is as follows: DTAVSQTPKYLVTQMGNDKSIKCEQNLGHDTMYWYKQDSKKFLKIMFSYNNKELIINETVPNRFSPKSPDKAHLNLHINSLELGDSAVYFCASSQDWRQPQHFGDGTRLSIL.

The table lists this clonotype with a few counts. This chain links TRBV4-1 with TRBJ1-3; D is unclear. The ends were cut back, 1 base at V and 0 bases at J, with 13 bases in the middle. The germline CDR1 and CDR2 sequences are MGHRA and YSYEKL. The CDR3 contains 17 residues. The CDR3, as DNA: TGCGCCAGCAGCCAAGCGGGGTTGCAGAACTCTGGAAACACCATATATTTT. Amino acids: CASSQAGLQNSGNTIYF.

This clonotype was observed a handful of times. The chain uses TRBV6-2 or TRBV6-3 and TRBJ2-1; a possible D gene is TRBD2 (6 bases). CDR1 is MNHEY and CDR2 is SVGEGT in the germline V gene. This CDR3 region has 14 residues. Trimming shortened V by 8 bases and J by 1 base, and 12 bases separated the two germline ends. CDR3 sequence (DNA): TGTGCCAGCCGGGGGACTCTATCCTACAATGAGCAGTTCTTC. This codes for CASRGTLSYNEQFF.

This clonotype showed up just a few times. This sequence joins TRBV6-5 and TRBJ1-1; no clear D. Germline V gene data show CDR1 as MNHEY and CDR2 as SVGAGI. Deletions cut 7 bases from V and 9 bases from J, with 12 bases between. The CDR3 is 11 residues long. The CDR3 sequence is CASKAGKQAFF. CDR3 bases: TGTGCCAGCAAGGCAGGTAAACAAGCTTTCTTT.

The chain links TRBV5-1 to TRBJ2-7; 9 nucleotides match TRBD1. The junction had 4 bases not matched to a gene; V was cut back by 0 bases and J by 6 bases. This CDR3 is built from 14 residues. The V gene's germline CDR1 is SGHRS and CDR2 YFSETQ. The CDR3 loop reads CASSLVGQGVEQYF. The CDR3, as DNA: TGCGCCAGCAGCTTGGTGGGACAGGGCGTCGAGCAGTACTTC. The full variable domain, its missing parts supplied by reference TRBV5-1 and TRBJ2-7, is KAGVTQTPRYLIKTRGQQVTLSCSPISGHRSVSWYQQTPGQGLQFLFEYFSETQRNKGNFPGRFSGRQFSNSRSEMNVSTLELGDSALYLCASSLVGQGVEQYFGPGTRLTVT.

The rearrangement uses TRBV27 and TRBJ2-5; 15 bases line up with TRBD2. The CDR3 length is 15 residues. J lost 5 bases, V lost 3 bases, and 1 base had no gene match. Germline-derived CDR1 and CDR2 are MNHEY and SMNVEV (reference sequence). The CDR3 sequence is CASSFGLAGGETQYF. CDR3 coding DNA: TGTGCCAGCAGTTTCGGACTAGCGGGAGGGGAGACCCAGTACTTC.

This chain uses TRBV12-3 or TRBV12-4 with TRBJ2-2; no reliable D call. V was pared by 5 bases and J by 1 base, with 14 bases between. The CDR3 runs 16 residues. The CDR3 protein is CASSHRWGMNTGELFF. CDR3 DNA: TGTGCCAGCAGTCACCGTTGGGGTATGAACACCGGGGAGCTGTTTTTT.

This clonotype was seen a few times. The J gene is TRBJ2-3, the V gene TRBV10-3; 15 bases line up with TRBD2. The CDR3 is made up of 18 amino acids. V gave up 6 bases and J gave up 0 bases; unmatched junction bases: 7. Per the germline V gene, CDR1 is ENHRY and CDR2 is SYGVKD. CDR3 DNA sequence: TGTGCCATCAGACCAGGACTAGCGGGAGGGGGGAGCACAGATACGCAGTATTTT. Translated, it gives CAIRPGLAGGGSTDTQYF.

This chain uses TRBV6-5 with TRBJ1-2; D possibly corresponds to TRBD1 (5 bases). CDR1 MNHEY and CDR2 SVGAGI come from the germline V gene. Trimming shortened V by 0 bases and J by 3 bases, and 8 bases separated the two germline ends. The CDR3 spans 14 residues. The CDR3 nucleotides are TGTGCCAGCAGTTACTCATCGGGGGACTATGGCTACACCTTC. This encodes CASSYSSGDYGYTF.

The rearrangement links TRBV21-1 to TRBJ1-2. TRBV21-1 is tagged as a pseudogene. This CDR3 has 12 residues. CDR3 protein: CASSRAGHGYTF. The CDR3 nucleotides read TGTGCCAGCAGCAGGGCAGGCCATGGCTACACCTTC.

The chain carries TRBV5-1 and TRBJ2-5; D remains unclear. The V gene's germline CDR1 is SGHRS and CDR2 YFSETQ. The ends were cut back, 2 bases at V and 5 bases at J, with 10 bases in the middle. The CDR3 is 13 amino acids. The CDR3 sequence: CASSFGMAETQYF. As DNA, the CDR3 is TGCGCCAGCAGCTTCGGAATGGCGGAGACCCAGTACTTC.

In this sample, this clonotype turned up a few times. This chain joins TRBV15 and TRBJ2-1, with 7 nucleotides matching TRBD2. Per germline, CDR1 LNHNV and CDR2 YYDKDF (reference sequence). This CDR3 has 14 amino acids. The ends lost 1 base at V and 7 bases at J; junction bases unmatched: 4. CDR3 protein: CATSRGGGVNEQFF. The CDR3 nucleotides read TGTGCCACCAGCAGAGGTGGGGGGGTAAATGAGCAGTTCTTC. Supplemented by reference TRBV15 and TRBJ2-1, the full variable domain reads DAMVIQNPRYQVTQFGKPVTLSCSQTLNHNVMYWYQQKSSQAPKLLFHYYDKDFNNEADTPDNFQSRRPNTSFCFLDIRSPGLGDTAMYLCATSRGGGVNEQFFGPGTRLTVL.

This clonotype has only a few counts. The V call is TRBV2, the J call TRBJ2-7, with TRBD1 matching 9 bases. CDR3 size: 14 residues. Germline lookup yields CDR1 SNHLY and CDR2 FYNNEI. Losses at the gene ends were 3 bases for V and 7 bases for J; bases not matched to a gene: 7. The DNA of the CDR3 is TGTGCCAGCAGTGACTTTACAGGGGGCTATGAGCAGTACTTC. Encoded protein: CASSDFTGGYEQYF.

The chain has TRBV20-1 and TRBJ2-7; TRBD1 is a possible D gene (5 bases). V dropped 5 bases and J dropped 1 base, with 9 bases sitting between them. In germline, CDR1 is DFQATT, CDR2 SNEGSKA (reference sequence). CDR3 length: 12 amino acids. CDR3 sequence (DNA): TGCAGTGCTTATACAGGATCCTACGAGCAGTACTTC. Its translation: CSAYTGSYEQYF.

This clonotype was observed at least ten times. The V call is TRBV10-1, the J call TRBJ2-3, with D uncertain. V lost 0 bases and J 0 bases, leaving 10 bases between the germline ends. CDR3 size: 16 residues. CDR1 and CDR2 (germline): WNHNN, SYGVQD (reference sequence). The CDR3 region is CASSESWTASTDTQYF. CDR3 nucleotide sequence: TGCGCCAGCAGTGAGTCGTGGACGGCGAGCACAGATACGCAGTATTTT.

This clonotype was observed a few times. V usage is TRBV25-1 and J usage is TRBJ2-7, with D hard to call. Trimming took 3 bases from V and 3 from J, leaving 12 bases between them. CDR1 and CDR2 (germline): MGHDK, SYGVNS. The CDR3 is 14 amino acids. This CDR3 reads CASSDGRSLYEQYF. CDR3 nucleotide sequence: TGTGCCAGCAGTGACGGAAGGAGTCTCTACGAGCAGTACTTC.

The chain employs TRBV2 and TRBJ1-5; no definite D call. CDR3 length equals 12 residues. With 7 bases removed from V and 7 bases from J, the gap between germline ends came to 11 bases. Germline values: CDR1 SNHLY, CDR2 FYNNEI. CDR3 nucleotide sequence: TGTGCCAGCACGGCAGAGGGACAGCCCCAGCATTTT. Translating gives CASTAEGQPQHF.